Following are 4 T cell receptor beta chains from one sample sequenced in a study of shared clonotypes between healthy human individuals. The table came from immunoSEQ multiplex PCR; TCRdb's copy has only in-frame clones and leaves some out. The table shows about 680,000 clones, with about 92% occurring only once. Naive CD8 cells, CD45RO-negative and positively selected for CCR7, excluded terminally differentiated effector memory CD45RA+ cells. What was sequenced was naive CD8+ T cells sorted from blood. These receptors were taken from a man aged 30 to 39 in good health.

The rearrangement links TRBV18 to TRBJ2-7; 9 positions agree with TRBD2. The ends lost 4 bases at V and 3 bases at J; junction bases unmatched: 4. This CDR3 region has 14 residues. Germline loops: CDR1 KGHSH, CDR2 LQKENI. CDR3 protein: CASSRLAGCYEQYF. DNA for the CDR3: TGTGCCAGCTCACGTCTAGCGGGATGCTACGAGCAGTACTTC.

This clone was recorded only once. The chain is built from TRBV7-6 and TRBJ2-1; D is ambiguous. With 0 bases removed from V and 9 bases from J, the gap between germline ends came to 9 bases. CDR1 is SGHVS and CDR2 is FNYEAQ in the germline V gene. This CDR3 contains 13 residues. CDR3: CASSLAGPGEQFF. CDR3 DNA sequence: TGTGCCAGCAGCTTAGCGGGTCCGGGTGAGCAGTTCTTC.

The V gene is TRBV10-2, the J gene TRBJ1-1; weak D call: TRBD1 (6 bases). Germline CDR1 and CDR2: WSHSY and SAAADI. CDR3 size: 12 residues. V lost 6 bases and J lost 5, with 10 bases in between. CDR3 protein: CASSRGGTEAFF. In DNA form, the CDR3 reads TGCGCCAGCAGCAGGGGTGGGACTGAAGCTTTCTTT.

This chain uses TRBV7-9 with TRBJ2-3; possible D gene TRBD1, 6 bases. The germline V gene encodes CDR1 SEHNR and CDR2 FQNEAQ (reference sequence). The CDR3 covers 14 residues. With 5 bases removed from V and 4 bases from J, the gap between germline ends came to 13 bases. This CDR3 reads CASSPDWTADTQYF. Written as DNA, the CDR3 is TGTGCCAGCAGCCCCGATTGGACAGCAGATACGCAGTATTTT. The variable domain in full, with the rest retrieved from reference TRBV7-9 and TRBJ2-3, is DTGVSQNPRHKITKRGQNVTFRCDPISEHNRLYWYRQTLGQGPEFLTYFQNEAQLEKSRLLSDRFSAERPKGSFSTLEIQRTEQGDSAMYLCASSPDWTADTQYFGPGTRLTVL.